Presented here are 28 T cell receptor beta chains from one specimen sequenced in a study of CD8 T cells in Susac syndrome (dated 2019 in TCRdb). Library preparation used the immunoSEQ multiplex PCR assay. RNA was extracted using the RNeasy kit, and roughly 0.45 to 1 microgram was reverse transcribed with random hexamers. TCRdb redid the processing of the public reads, applying fastp at Q25 and MiXCR, and retained in-frame beta chains. Rows are unified per CDR3 protein, each entry keeping the most common DNA and genes. This sample lists roughly 200,000 distinct CDR3 sequences; about 93% were detected once. The ten largest clones represent 0.099% of the sample. Input material: CD4+ T cells from PBMCs. The receptors were sampled from a human donor with Susac syndrome.

CDR3 region: CASSHRGRTSGANVLTF. The CDR3 DNA reads TGCGCCAGCAGCCACCGCGGGAGAACCTCTGGGGCCAACGTCCTGACTTTC. This rearrangement joins TRBV4-1 to TRBJ2-6; 7 bases match TRBD2. The CDR3 length is 17 residues. Germline trimming cut 3 bases from V and 0 bases from J; bases unmatched to any gene: 5. The germline V gene has CDR1 MGHRA and CDR2 YSYEKL.

This rearrangement joins TRBV2 to TRBJ2-3, with 10 bases identical to TRBD2. The germline gives CDR1 SNHLY, CDR2 FYNNEI. CDR3 length: 14 amino acids. J was trimmed by 3 bases and V by 6 bases; bases with no gene match: 3. For the CDR3, the DNA is TGTGCCAGCAGGGCTAGCGGGGGTACAGATACGCAGTATTTT. It encodes CASRASGGTDTQYF.

This chain connects TRBV7-2 to TRBJ2-3; D unresolved. The germline V gene has CDR1 SGHTA and CDR2 FQGNSA. The CDR3 consists of 14 residues. The V gene lost 0 bases and the J gene lost 5 bases, with 9 bases spanning the gap. The CDR3 loop is CASSLAPTEDTQYF. As DNA, the CDR3 is TGTGCCAGCAGCTTAGCCCCGACGGAAGATACGCAGTATTTT. Together with reference TRBV7-2 and TRBJ2-3, the CDR3 gives the full variable domain: GAGVSQSPSNKVTEKGKDVELRCDPISGHTALYWYRQSLGQGLEFLIYFQGNSAPDKSGLPSDRFSAERTGGSVSTLTIQRTQQEDSAVYLCASSLAPTEDTQYFGPGTRLTVL.

The rearrangement uses TRBV20-1 and TRBJ2-3, with 10 positions matching TRBD2. The CDR3 extends over 15 amino acids. CDR1 is DFQATT and CDR2 is SNEGSKA in the germline V gene (reference sequence). J lost 5 bases, V lost 0 bases, and 5 bases had no gene match. The chain's CDR3 is CSARDWLAGVDTQYF. CDR3 DNA sequence: TGCAGTGCTAGAGATTGGCTAGCGGGAGTAGATACGCAGTATTTT.

The V call is TRBV2, the J call TRBJ2-7; D ambiguous. Germline lookup yields CDR1 SNHLY and CDR2 FYNNEI. This CDR3 contains 13 residues. V lost 8 bases to trimming and J lost 6 bases, with 17 bases between them. The CDR3 DNA reads TGTGCCAGCGGGGTCAGGTTGGTGGGCGAGCAGTACTTC. Protein sequence: CASGVRLVGEQYF.

V usage is TRBV30 and J usage is TRBJ2-7, with a tentative D call TRBD1 (6 bases). The V and J ends lost 0 bases and 1 base respectively, with 7 bases between them. CDR1 and CDR2 (germline): GTSNPN, SVGIG (reference sequence). This CDR3 has 13 amino acids. CDR3 region: CAWSVGGSYEQYF. The CDR3 DNA reads TGTGCCTGGAGTGTAGGGGGTTCCTACGAGCAGTACTTC.

J is TRBJ2-7 and V is TRBV3-1; D is undetermined. The length of the CDR3 is 14 residues. Trimming shortened V by 5 bases and J by 4 bases, and 15 bases separated the two germline ends. CDR1 is LGHDT, CDR2 YNNKEL, per germline (reference sequence). DNA of the CDR3: TGTGCCAGCAGCACGACTCGTACAAGTTACGAGCAGTACTTC. Translating gives CASSTTRTSYEQYF.

This sequence joins TRBV3-1 and TRBJ2-7; 11 positions agree with TRBD1. J was trimmed by 3 bases and V by 4 bases; bases with no gene match: 8. The germline V gene has CDR1 LGHDT and CDR2 YNNKEL (reference sequence). The CDR3 has 16 residues. CDR3 sequence (DNA): TGTGCCAGCAGCCCTTGGACAGGGGGCAAATACTACGAGCAGTACTTC. Residues: CASSPWTGGKYYEQYF.

The genes are TRBV4-3 and TRBJ2-1, with 9 bases fitting TRBD1. Germline loops: CDR1 LGHNA, CDR2 YSLEER. Trimming at V came to 0 bases and at J to 6 bases, leaving 9 bases not matched to a gene. CDR3 size: 17 residues. CDR3 in DNA: TGCGCCAGCAGCCAAGACAACGCCGGGACAGGGAGCAATGAGCAGTTCTTC. Protein product: CASSQDNAGTGSNEQFF.

This chain connects TRBV7-9 to TRBJ2-5; D gene unclear. V was trimmed by 5 bases and J by 4 bases, leaving 14 bases between them. The CDR3 spans 14 residues. CDR1 SEHNR and CDR2 FQNEAQ come from the germline V gene (reference sequence). The CDR3 loop reads CASSQFRTGETQYF. The CDR3 DNA sequence: TGTGCCAGCAGCCAATTCAGGACGGGAGAGACCCAGTACTTC.

The V and J genes are TRBV18 and TRBJ2-6; D is perhaps TRBD1 (6 bases). Germline V gene sequence: CDR1 KGHSH, CDR2 LQKENI. The CDR3 sequence is 15 residues long. Between the trimmed V and J ends, which lost 4 bases and 2 bases, there was a span of 9 bases. CDR3 sequence reads: CASSRTGTGANVLTF. CDR3 nucleotide sequence: TGTGCCAGCTCACGAACAGGGACTGGGGCCAACGTCCTGACTTTC.

The sample holds one count of this clonotype. The chain uses TRBV28 and TRBJ2-3, with D maybe TRBD1 (6 bases). This CDR3 contains 18 residues. With 5 bases removed from V and 2 bases from J, the gap between germline ends came to 23 bases. Germline-derived CDR1 and CDR2 are MDHEN and SYDVKM. In nucleotides, the CDR3 is TGTGCCAGCAGTCCCAATTCCGGGACAAGCGTTTCCACAGATACGCAGTATTTT. This codes for CASSPNSGTSVSTDTQYF.

The chain recombines TRBV24-1 with TRBJ2-5; the match to TRBD2 covers 9 bases. CDR3 length equals 16 residues. Germline lookup yields CDR1 KGHDR and CDR2 SFDVKD. Unmatched junction bases numbered 3, after V lost 1 base and J lost 1 base. DNA for the CDR3: TGTGCCACCAGTGATTTAACTAGCGGGTCCCAAGAGACCCAGTACTTC. This codes for CATSDLTSGSQETQYF.

This rearrangement joins TRBV5-1 to TRBJ2-1; 10 bases are a match to TRBD2. V was clipped by 0 bases and J by 12 bases; unmatched bases: 9. CDR1 is SGHRS, CDR2 YFSETQ, per germline. This CDR3 has 15 amino acids. This CDR3 reads CASSLESGRAIWQFF. CDR3 coding DNA: TGCGCCAGCAGCTTGGAAAGCGGGAGGGCAATTTGGCAGTTCTTC.

This clonotype has a single count. The chain couples TRBV3-1 to TRBJ1-2; D not resolved. The V end was cut by 4 bases, the J end by 2 bases, with 8 bases between. In germline, CDR1 is LGHDT, CDR2 YNNKEL (reference sequence). This CDR3 has 13 amino acids. The CDR3 region has the DNA TGTGCCAGCAGCCCAGCAGAAAACTATGGCTACACCTTC. Its protein is CASSPAENYGYTF.

CDR3 nucleotide sequence: TGCAGCGTTTCCGGTACGGGAGGACCCTTGGGCTTCTTT. It codes for CSVSGTGGPLGFF. This rearrangement joins TRBV29-1 to TRBJ1-1; D is undetermined. Germline CDR1 SQVTM, CDR2 ANQGSEA. The CDR3 length is 13 residues. The V end lost 5 bases, the J end lost 14 bases, and 24 bases lay between the germline ends.

V gene TRBV7-9 combines with J gene TRBJ2-7; D not certain. The germline V gene encodes CDR1 SEHNR and CDR2 FQNEAQ (reference sequence). This CDR3 has 14 residues. The germline V and J ends were trimmed by 5 bases and 0 bases, with 11 bases remaining between them. CDR3 in DNA: TGTGCCAGCAGCGCGACCTCGGACTCCTACGAGCAGTACTTC. Its translation is CASSATSDSYEQYF. Together with reference TRBV7-9 and TRBJ2-7, the CDR3 gives the full variable domain: DTGVSQNPRHKITKRGQNVTFRCDPISEHNRLYWYRQTLGQGPEFLTYFQNEAQLEKSRLLSDRFSAERPKGSFSTLEIQRTEQGDSAMYLCASSATSDSYEQYFGPGTRLTVT.

In its sample, this clonotype was seen a few times. V usage is TRBV20-1 and J usage is TRBJ2-7; 9 bases are a match to TRBD1. This CDR3 comprises 14 residues. Germline CDR1 reads DFQATT; CDR2 reads SNEGSKA (reference sequence). With 3 bases clipped from V and 3 bases from J, the junction kept 6 bases outside the gene matches. CDR3 sequence: CSARPQGAVYEQYF. DNA of the CDR3: TGCAGTGCTAGGCCACAGGGGGCAGTCTACGAGCAGTACTTC.

This chain joins TRBV20-1 and TRBJ1-1; D gene ambiguous. The V end lost 3 bases, the J end lost 11 bases, and 16 bases lay between the germline ends. The germline V gene has CDR1 DFQATT and CDR2 SNEGSKA (reference sequence). The CDR3 has 12 residues. The DNA for the CDR3 is TGCAGTGCTAGTGGCGGTTCAGTTTCGGCTTTCTTT. Translating it yields CSASGGSVSAFF.

Comment on this clonotype: A read error may produce the germline difference seen at one junction end. This chain links TRBV9 with TRBJ2-1, with a possible D match to TRBD2 (5 bases). This CDR3 region has 14 residues. In germline, CDR1 is SGDLS, CDR2 YYNGEE. The CDR3 reads CANSVRWETTGQFF. The CDR3 DNA sequence: TGTGCCAACAGCGTAAGGTGGGAGACAACCGGGCAGTTCTTC.

V and J are TRBV12-3 or TRBV12-4 and TRBJ1-5; the D gene is possibly TRBD1 (6 bases). Trimming shortened V by 6 bases and J by 0 bases, and 12 bases separated the two germline ends. This CDR3 contains 15 residues. This CDR3 reads CASSRDTFSNQPQHF. CDR3 nucleotide sequence: TGTGCCAGCAGCCGGGACACCTTTAGCAATCAGCCCCAGCATTTT.

The chain employs TRBV30 and TRBJ2-7; D gene uncertain. In germline, CDR1 is GTSNPN, CDR2 SVGIG (reference sequence). The CDR3 loop spans 11 amino acids. Trimming cost V 4 bases and J 4 bases, with 8 bases left between them. The CDR3 DNA reads as TGTGCCTGGAACAAGGGTTACGAGCAGTACTTC. Its translation: CAWNKGYEQYF.

This clonotype was seen once. The chain joins TRBV20-1 to TRBJ1-1, with D possibly matching TRBD1 (6 bases). V was trimmed by 1 base and J by 4 bases, leaving 10 bases between them. Per germline, CDR1 DFQATT and CDR2 SNEGSKA (reference sequence). The length of the CDR3 is 13 residues. CDR3 amino acids: CSARGPTGTEAFF. The CDR3 region has the DNA TGCAGTGCTAGAGGTCCGACAGGCACTGAAGCTTTCTTT.

J is TRBJ1-3 and V is TRBV11-2, with D possibly matching TRBD1 (6 bases). Trimming took off 4 bases at V and 0 bases at J, with 13 bases between the two ends. Germline CDR1 SGHAT, CDR2 FQNNGV. CDR3 size: 16 residues. CDR3 DNA sequence: TGTGCCAGCAGCTGGAGGGGGGGCCCCTCTGGAAACACCATATATTTT. Translating gives CASSWRGGPSGNTIYF.

The chain combines TRBV19 with TRBJ2-1, with D maybe TRBD2 (5 bases). CDR3 length equals 14 residues. Germline CDR1 and CDR2: LNHDA and SQIVND (reference sequence). V lost 6 bases and J lost 6, with 15 bases in between. This CDR3 is CASSERTRFNEQFF. The CDR3 DNA reads as TGTGCCAGTAGCGAAAGAACTAGATTCAATGAGCAGTTCTTC.

This rearrangement joins TRBV28 to TRBJ2-7; 8 nucleotides line up with TRBD2. J gave up 0 bases and V 6 bases, and 7 bases lay outside the gene matches. CDR3 length equals 15 residues. Germline-derived CDR1 and CDR2 are MDHEN and SYDVKM. The DNA of the CDR3 is TGTGCCAGCAGCAACCTAGCGGGCCCCTCCTACGAGCAGTACTTC. The encoded protein is CASSNLAGPSYEQYF. Combining the CDR3 with reference TRBV28 and TRBJ2-7 gives the whole variable domain DVKVTQSSRYLVKRTGEKVFLECVQDMDHENMFWYRQDPGLGLRLIYFSYDVKMKEKGDIPEGYSVSREKKERFSLILESASTNQTSMYLCASSNLAGPSYEQYFGPGTRLTVT.

The chain couples TRBV27 to TRBJ2-1; TRBD1 might be the D (5 bases). Trimming took 3 bases from V and 10 from J, leaving 16 bases between them. Germline V gene sequence: CDR1 MNHEY, CDR2 SMNVEV (reference sequence). The CDR3 is made up of 14 amino acids. DNA of the CDR3: TGTGCCAGCAGTTTCGCCAGGGTTCGGTTCGAGCAGTTCTTC. This translates into CASSFARVRFEQFF.

The chain has TRBV24-1 and TRBJ2-7; D call uncertain. V lost 8 bases to trimming and J lost 0 bases, with 7 bases between them. Germline lookup yields CDR1 KGHDR and CDR2 SFDVKD. The length of the CDR3 is 12 residues. The CDR3 bases are TGTGCCACCATGGGTAGCTCCTACGAGCAGTACTTC. Translating gives CATMGSSYEQYF.